This passage covers 10 T cell receptor beta chains from one sample sequenced in a study of blood T cell repertoires in COVID-19. The assay was immunoSEQ multiplex PCR, and TCRdb's table has in-frame clones only and misses some. The sample yields approximately 220,000 clones, approximately 83% seen once. Specimen: PBMCs or T cells enriched from blood (not recorded which). Source of these receptors: a woman between 50 and 59 years old who had been exposed to COVID-19.

This chain links TRBV6-6 with TRBJ2-6, with TRBD1 identical over 10 bases. Per the germline V gene, CDR1 is MNHNY and CDR2 is SVGAGI (reference sequence). CDR3 length equals 19 residues. Losses at the gene ends were 5 bases for V and 0 bases for J; bases not matched to a gene: 10. The CDR3: CASSPKGQGVFSGANVLTF. Written as DNA, the CDR3 is TGTGCCAGCAGTCCCAAAGGACAGGGGGTGTTCTCTGGGGCCAACGTCCTGACTTTC.

J is TRBJ2-7 and V is TRBV5-4; D gene unclear. Germline V gene data show CDR1 as SGHNT and CDR2 as YYREEE (reference sequence). Trimming took off 2 bases at V and 7 bases at J, with 13 bases between the two ends. The CDR3 has 13 amino acids. For the CDR3, the DNA is TGTGCCAGCAGCTTCCCTCCAGGCAGAGAGCAGTACTTC. Protein: CASSFPPGREQYF.

The V call is TRBV25-1, the J call TRBJ2-5, with a weak D call TRBD2 (7 bases). V lost 4 bases and J 5 bases, leaving 14 bases between the germline ends. The CDR3 totals 14 residues. CDR1 MGHDK and CDR2 SYGVNS come from the germline V gene. The CDR3 sequence: CASSVGGAGETQYF. CDR3 nucleotide sequence: TGTGCCAGCAGTGTAGGGGGGGCCGGCGAGACCCAGTACTTC.

The chain joins TRBV3-1 (or the pseudogene TRBV3-2) to TRBJ2-7; 10 bases fit TRBD1. The CDR3 extends over 15 amino acids. Losses at the gene ends were 4 bases for V and 3 bases for J; bases not matched to a gene: 6. Germline V gene data show CDR1 as LGHDT and CDR2 as YNNKEL (reference sequence). The CDR3 loop reads CASSRVGQGGYEQYF. In DNA form, the CDR3 reads TGTGCCAGCAGCCGGGTTGGACAGGGGGGCTACGAGCAGTACTTC.

J is TRBJ1-5 and V is TRBV19; D possibly corresponds to TRBD1 (5 bases). Trimming stripped 0 bases from V and 1 base from J, with 13 bases between. CDR3 length: 17 residues. Germline CDR1 and CDR2: LNHDA and SQIVND (reference sequence). The CDR3 coding sequence is TGTGCCAGTAGTATAGATGTGCCGGGGGTAAGCAATCAGCCCCAGCATTTT. Its protein is CASSIDVPGVSNQPQHF. The complete variable domain, with remaining parts taken from reference TRBV19 and TRBJ1-5, reads DGGITQSPKYLFRKEGQNVTLSCEQNLNHDAMYWYRQDPGQGLRLIYYSQIVNDFQKGDIAEGYSVSREKKESFPLTVTSAQKNPTAFYLCASSIDVPGVSNQPQHFGDGTRLSIL.

This clone was observed once. The V and J genes are TRBV7-2 and TRBJ1-2, with no clear D. Germline CDR1 SGHTA, CDR2 FQGNSA. V was cut by 2 bases and J by 8 bases, with 9 bases left in between. The CDR3 has 12 amino acids. CDR3 DNA sequence: TGTGCCAGCAGCTTACTGACAAAAGGCTACACCTTC. Translation: CASSLLTKGYTF.

V gene TRBV10-3 combines with J gene TRBJ2-1; D might be TRBD2 (6 bases). V was trimmed by 0 bases and J by 16 bases, leaving 19 bases between them. This CDR3 contains 14 residues. The germline gives CDR1 ENHRY, CDR2 SYGVKD. CDR3 DNA sequence: TGTGCCATCAGTGAGTCGACTAGGCAGAGCGGATTCTTCTTC. It yields the protein CAISESTRQSGFFF.

This sequence joins TRBV2 and TRBJ1-2; 9 bases are shared with TRBD1. The V and J ends lost 8 bases and 6 bases, in that order; junction bases with no gene match: 4. The CDR3 runs 12 residues. In germline, CDR1 is SNHLY, CDR2 FYNNEI. CDR3 sequence (DNA): TGTGCCAGCGGAAGGACAGGGGATGGCTACACCTTC. Translation gives CASGRTGDGYTF.

This chain links TRBV6-2 or TRBV6-3 with TRBJ1-1; D possibly corresponds to TRBD1 (5 bases). Germline CDR1 reads MNHEY; CDR2 reads SVGEGT. V was trimmed by 2 bases and J by 1 base, leaving 11 bases between them. The CDR3 is 15 residues long. The CDR3 DNA sequence: TGTGCCAGCAGTTACGCCAGGGTAAAGAACACTGAAGCTTTCTTT. This codes for CASSYARVKNTEAFF.

The chain recombines TRBV5-1 with TRBJ2-3, with 10 bases identical to TRBD2. Germline CDR1 and CDR2: SGHRS and YFSETQ. The CDR3 sequence is 17 residues long. J was trimmed by 3 bases and V by 4 bases; bases with no gene match: 11. The CDR3 DNA sequence: TGCGCCAGCAGCCTGTCCGCTCGGACTAGCGGAACAGATACGCAGTATTTT. Its translation: CASSLSARTSGTDTQYF.